This TCR beta chain was documented in a study of cytotoxic CD8 clonotypes in ibrutinib-treated CLL. About the research overall: Sequencing produced an average of about 260,000 productive templates and more than 90,000 productive rearrangements per sample. The study, taken as a whole, reports: Public clonotypes proved infrequent, and on treatment they shrank or remained steady. Having risen at ibrutinib response, clonality had fallen back toward baseline by progression.

Here immunoSEQ multiplex PCR was the method, and the copy in TCRdb shows in-frame clones only, minus some. The data hold almost 85,000 clones, with approximately 86% observed a single time. Cryopreserved PBMCs yielded about 2 micrograms of genomic DNA for TCR beta libraries. CDR1 is ENHRY and CDR2 is SYGVKD in the germline V gene. V gave up 0 bases and J gave up 3 bases, with 8 bases separating them. This CDR3 is built from 14 residues. This clone appeared a single time. Its antigen is undetermined. The V and J genes are TRBV10-3 and TRBJ2-5; no firm D call. Specimen: PBMCs, collected before ibrutinib treatment. This TCR was recovered from a human donor with chronic lymphocytic leukemia. CDR3 residues: CAISESGREETQYF. DNA for the CDR3: TGTGCCATCAGTGAGTCTGGACGAGAAGAGACCCAGTACTTC.